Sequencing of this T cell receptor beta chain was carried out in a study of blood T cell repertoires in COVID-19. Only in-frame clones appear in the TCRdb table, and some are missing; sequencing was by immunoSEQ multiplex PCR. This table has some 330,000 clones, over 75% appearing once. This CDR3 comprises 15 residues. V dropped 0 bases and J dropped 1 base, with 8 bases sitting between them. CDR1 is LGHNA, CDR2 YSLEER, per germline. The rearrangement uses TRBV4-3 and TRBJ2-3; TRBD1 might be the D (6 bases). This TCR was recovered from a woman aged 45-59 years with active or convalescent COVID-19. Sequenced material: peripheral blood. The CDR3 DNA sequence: TGCGCCAGCAGCCAAGACAGGGGCCGCACAGATACGCAGTATTTT. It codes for CASSQDRGRTDTQYF.